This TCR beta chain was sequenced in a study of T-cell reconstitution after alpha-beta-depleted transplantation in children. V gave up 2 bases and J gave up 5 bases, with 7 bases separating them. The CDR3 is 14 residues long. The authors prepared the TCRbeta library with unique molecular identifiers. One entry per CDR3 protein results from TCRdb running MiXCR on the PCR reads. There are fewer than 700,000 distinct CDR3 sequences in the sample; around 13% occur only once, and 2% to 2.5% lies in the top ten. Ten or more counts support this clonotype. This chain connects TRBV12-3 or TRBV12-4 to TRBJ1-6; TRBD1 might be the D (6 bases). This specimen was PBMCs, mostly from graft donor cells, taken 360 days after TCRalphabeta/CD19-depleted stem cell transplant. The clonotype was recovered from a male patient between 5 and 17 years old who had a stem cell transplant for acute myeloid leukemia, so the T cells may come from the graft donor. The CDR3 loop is CASSLSGDNSPLHF. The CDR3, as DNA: TGTGCCAGCAGTTTATCAGGGGATAATTCACCCCTCCACTTT.